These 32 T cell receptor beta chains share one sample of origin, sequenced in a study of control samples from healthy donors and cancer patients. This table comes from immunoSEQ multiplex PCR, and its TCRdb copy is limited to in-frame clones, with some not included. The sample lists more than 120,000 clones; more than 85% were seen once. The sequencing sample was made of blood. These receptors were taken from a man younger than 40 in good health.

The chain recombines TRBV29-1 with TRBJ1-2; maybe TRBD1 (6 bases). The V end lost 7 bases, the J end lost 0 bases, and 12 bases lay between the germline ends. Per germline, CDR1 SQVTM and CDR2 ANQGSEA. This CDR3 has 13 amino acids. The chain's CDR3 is CSATQGSNYGYTF. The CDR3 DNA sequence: TGCAGCGCTACACAGGGTTCTAACTATGGCTACACCTTC.

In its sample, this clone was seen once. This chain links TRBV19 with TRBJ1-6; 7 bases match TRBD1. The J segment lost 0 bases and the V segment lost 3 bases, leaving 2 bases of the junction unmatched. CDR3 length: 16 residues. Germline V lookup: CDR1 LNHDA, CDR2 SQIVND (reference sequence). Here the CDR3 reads CASSMGDSSYNSPLHF. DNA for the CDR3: TGTGCCAGTAGTATGGGGGACAGCTCCTATAATTCACCCCTCCACTTT.

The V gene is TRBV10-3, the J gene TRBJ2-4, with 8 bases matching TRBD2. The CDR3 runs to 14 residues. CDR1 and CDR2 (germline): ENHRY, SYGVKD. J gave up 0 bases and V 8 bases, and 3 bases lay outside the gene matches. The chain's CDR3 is CAIGSGEAKNIQYF. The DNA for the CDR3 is TGTGCCATCGGTAGCGGGGAAGCCAAAAACATTCAGTACTTC.

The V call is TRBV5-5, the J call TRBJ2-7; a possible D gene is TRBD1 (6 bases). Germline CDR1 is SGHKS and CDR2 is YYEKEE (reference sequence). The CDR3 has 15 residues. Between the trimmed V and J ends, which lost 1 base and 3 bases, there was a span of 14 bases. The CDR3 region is CASSLWVGADYEQYF. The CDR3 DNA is TGTGCCAGCAGCTTGTGGGTGGGGGCGGACTACGAGCAGTACTTC.

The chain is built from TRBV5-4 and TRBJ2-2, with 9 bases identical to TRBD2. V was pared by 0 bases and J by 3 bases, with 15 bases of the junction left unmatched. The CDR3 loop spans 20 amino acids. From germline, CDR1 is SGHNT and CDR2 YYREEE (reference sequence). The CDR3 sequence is CASSLGRSGGPEEDTGELFF. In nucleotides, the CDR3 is TGTGCCAGCAGCTTGGGACGCAGCGGGGGGCCCGAGGAGGACACCGGGGAGCTGTTTTTT.

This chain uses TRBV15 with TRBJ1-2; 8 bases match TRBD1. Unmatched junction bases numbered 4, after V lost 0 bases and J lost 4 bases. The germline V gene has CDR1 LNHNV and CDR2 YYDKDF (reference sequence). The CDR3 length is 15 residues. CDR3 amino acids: CATSRETGGVYGYTF. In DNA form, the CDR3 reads TGTGCCACCAGCAGAGAAACAGGGGGGGTCTATGGCTACACCTTC.

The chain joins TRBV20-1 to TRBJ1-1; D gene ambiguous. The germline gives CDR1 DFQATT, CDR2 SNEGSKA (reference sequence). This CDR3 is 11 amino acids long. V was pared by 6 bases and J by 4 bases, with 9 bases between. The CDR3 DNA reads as TGCAGTGCCCTGAGGGCCACTGAAGCTTTCTTT. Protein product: CSALRATEAFF.

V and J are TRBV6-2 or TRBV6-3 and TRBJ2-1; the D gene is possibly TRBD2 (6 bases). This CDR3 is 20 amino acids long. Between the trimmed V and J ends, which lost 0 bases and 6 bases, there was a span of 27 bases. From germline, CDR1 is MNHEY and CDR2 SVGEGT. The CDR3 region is CASSYSFPGTPIGGGNEQFF. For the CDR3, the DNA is TGTGCCAGCAGTTACTCCTTTCCCGGGACTCCCATAGGAGGTGGCAATGAGCAGTTCTTC.

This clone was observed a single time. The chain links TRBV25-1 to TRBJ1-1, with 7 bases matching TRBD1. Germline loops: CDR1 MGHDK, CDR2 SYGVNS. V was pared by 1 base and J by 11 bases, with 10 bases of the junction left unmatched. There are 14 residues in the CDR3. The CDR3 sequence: CASSESGGGAGAFF. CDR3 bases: TGTGCCAGCAGTGAATCGGGAGGGGGCGCCGGGGCTTTCTTT.

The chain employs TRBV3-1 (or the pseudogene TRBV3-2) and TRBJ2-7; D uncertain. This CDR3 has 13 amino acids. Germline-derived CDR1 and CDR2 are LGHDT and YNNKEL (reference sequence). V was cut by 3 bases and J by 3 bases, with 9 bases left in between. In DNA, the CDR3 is TGTGCCAGCAGCCAGAGCAGGTACTACGAGCAGTACTTC. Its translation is CASSQSRYYEQYF.

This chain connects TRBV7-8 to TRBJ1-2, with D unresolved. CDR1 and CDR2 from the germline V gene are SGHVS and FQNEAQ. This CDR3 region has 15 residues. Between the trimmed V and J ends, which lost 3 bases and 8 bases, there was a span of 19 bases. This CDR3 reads CASSFADNPTGGYTF. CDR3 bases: TGTGCCAGCAGCTTTGCAGACAACCCGACGGGGGGCTACACCTTC.

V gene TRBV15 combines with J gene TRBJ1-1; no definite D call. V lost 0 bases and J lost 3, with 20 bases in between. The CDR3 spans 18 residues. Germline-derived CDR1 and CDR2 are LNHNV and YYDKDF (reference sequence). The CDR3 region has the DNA TGTGCCACCAGCAGAGATCCGTGGTCAGAGGTGGTGCACACTGAAGCTTTCTTT. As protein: CATSRDPWSEVVHTEAFF.

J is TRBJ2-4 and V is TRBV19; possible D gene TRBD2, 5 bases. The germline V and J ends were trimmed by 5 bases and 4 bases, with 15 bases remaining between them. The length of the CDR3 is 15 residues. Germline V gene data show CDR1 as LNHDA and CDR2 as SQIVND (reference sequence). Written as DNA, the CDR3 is TGTGCCAGTAGTTCTAGATTGAGAGGGAAAAACATTCAGTACTTC. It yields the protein CASSSRLRGKNIQYF.

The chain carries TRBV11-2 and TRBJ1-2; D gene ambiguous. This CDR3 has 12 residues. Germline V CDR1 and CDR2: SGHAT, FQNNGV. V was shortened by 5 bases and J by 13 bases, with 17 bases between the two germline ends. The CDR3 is CASSRWAESATF. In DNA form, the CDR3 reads TGTGCCAGCAGCCGATGGGCAGAATCGGCCACCTTC. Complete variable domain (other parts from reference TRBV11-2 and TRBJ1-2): EAGVAQSPRYKIIEKRQSVAFWCNPISGHATLYWYQQILGQGPKLLIQFQNNGVVDDSQLPKDRFSAERLKGVDSTLKIQPAKLEDSAVYLCASSRWAESATFGSGTRLTVV.

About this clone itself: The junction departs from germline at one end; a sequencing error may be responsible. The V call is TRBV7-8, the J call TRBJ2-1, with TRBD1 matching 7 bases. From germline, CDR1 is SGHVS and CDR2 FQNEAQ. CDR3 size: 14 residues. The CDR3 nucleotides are TGTGCCAGCAGCTCGGGACAGCCCTACAGTGAGCAGTTCTTC. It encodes CASSSGQPYSEQFF.

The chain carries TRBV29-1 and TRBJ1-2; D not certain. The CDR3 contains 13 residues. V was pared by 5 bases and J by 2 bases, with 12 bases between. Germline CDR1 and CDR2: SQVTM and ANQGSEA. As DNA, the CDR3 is TGCAGCGTTACACAGAATCAAAACTATGGCTACACCTTC. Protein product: CSVTQNQNYGYTF.

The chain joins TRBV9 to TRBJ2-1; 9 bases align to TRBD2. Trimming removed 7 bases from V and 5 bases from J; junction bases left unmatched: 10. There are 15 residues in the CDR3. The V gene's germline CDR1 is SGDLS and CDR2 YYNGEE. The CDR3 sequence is CASRPPSGADNEQFF. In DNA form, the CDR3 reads TGTGCCAGCCGCCCCCCTAGCGGGGCCGACAATGAGCAGTTCTTC.

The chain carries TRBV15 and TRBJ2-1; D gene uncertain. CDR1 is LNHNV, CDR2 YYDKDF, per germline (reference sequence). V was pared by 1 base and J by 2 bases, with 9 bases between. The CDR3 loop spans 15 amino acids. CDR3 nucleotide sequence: TGTGCCACCAGCAGAGGGGGTCAGGCCTACAATGAGCAGTTCTTC. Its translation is CATSRGGQAYNEQFF.

Here the CDR3 DNA reads TGTGCCAGCAGTTCGAAACTAGTCTACGAGCAGTACTTC. Translated: CASSSKLVYEQYF. This chain links TRBV12-3 or TRBV12-4 with TRBJ2-7; possible D gene TRBD2, 5 bases. V was trimmed by 4 bases and J by 3 bases, leaving 10 bases between them. The CDR3 covers 13 residues.

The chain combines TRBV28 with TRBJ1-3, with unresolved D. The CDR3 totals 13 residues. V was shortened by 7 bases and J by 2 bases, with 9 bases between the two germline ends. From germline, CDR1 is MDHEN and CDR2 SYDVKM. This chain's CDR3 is CASMDRAGNTIYF. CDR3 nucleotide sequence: TGTGCCAGCATGGACCGGGCTGGAAACACCATATATTTT.

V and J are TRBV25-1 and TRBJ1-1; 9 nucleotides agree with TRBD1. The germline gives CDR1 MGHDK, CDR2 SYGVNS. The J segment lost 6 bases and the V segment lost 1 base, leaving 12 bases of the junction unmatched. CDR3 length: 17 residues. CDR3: CASSEWDPGQGGSEAFF. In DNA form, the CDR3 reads TGTGCCAGCAGTGAATGGGACCCGGGACAGGGAGGTTCTGAAGCTTTCTTT. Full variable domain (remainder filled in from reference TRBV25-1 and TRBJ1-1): EADIYQTPRYLVIGTGKKITLECSQTMGHDKMYWYQQDPGMELHLIHYSYGVNSTEKGDLSSESTVSRIRTEHFPLTLESARPSHTSQYLCASSEWDPGQGGSEAFFGQGTRLTVV.

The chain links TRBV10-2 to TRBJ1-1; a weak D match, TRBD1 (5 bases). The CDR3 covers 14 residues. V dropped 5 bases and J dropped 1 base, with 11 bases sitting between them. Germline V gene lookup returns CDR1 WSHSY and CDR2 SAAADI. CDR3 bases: TGCGCCAGCAGTATCCCGACAGCGAACACTGAAGCTTTCTTT. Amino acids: CASSIPTANTEAFF.

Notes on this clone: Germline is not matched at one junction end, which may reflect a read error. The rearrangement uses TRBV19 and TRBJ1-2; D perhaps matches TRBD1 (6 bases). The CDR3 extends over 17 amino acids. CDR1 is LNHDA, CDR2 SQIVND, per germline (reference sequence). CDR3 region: CASRIGFWQGRNYGYTF. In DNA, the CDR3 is TGTGCCAGTAGGATAGGGTTCTGGCAGGGGAGAAACTATGGCTACACCTTC.

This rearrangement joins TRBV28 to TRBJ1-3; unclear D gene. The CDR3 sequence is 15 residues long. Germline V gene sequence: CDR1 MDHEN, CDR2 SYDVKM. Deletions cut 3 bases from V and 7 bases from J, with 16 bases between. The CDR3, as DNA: TGTGCCAGCAGTTTTCGGACGCAAATCGGGAACACCATATATTTT. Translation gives CASSFRTQIGNTIYF.

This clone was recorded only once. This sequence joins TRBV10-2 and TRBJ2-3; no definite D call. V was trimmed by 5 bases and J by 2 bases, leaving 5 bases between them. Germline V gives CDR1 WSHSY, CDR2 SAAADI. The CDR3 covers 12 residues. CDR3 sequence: CASSSPTDTQYF. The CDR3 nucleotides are TGCGCCAGCAGTTCCCCCACAGATACGCAGTATTTT.

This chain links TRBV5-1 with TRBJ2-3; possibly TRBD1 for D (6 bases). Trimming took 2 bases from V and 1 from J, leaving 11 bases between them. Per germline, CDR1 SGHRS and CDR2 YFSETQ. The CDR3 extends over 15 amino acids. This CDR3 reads CASSFRQEGTDTQYF. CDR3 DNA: TGCGCCAGCAGCTTCCGACAGGAGGGCACAGATACGCAGTATTTT. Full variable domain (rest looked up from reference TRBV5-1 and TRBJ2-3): KAGVTQTPRYLIKTRGQQVTLSCSPISGHRSVSWYQQTPGQGLQFLFEYFSETQRNKGNFPGRFSGRQFSNSRSEMNVSTLELGDSALYLCASSFRQEGTDTQYFGPGTRLTVL.

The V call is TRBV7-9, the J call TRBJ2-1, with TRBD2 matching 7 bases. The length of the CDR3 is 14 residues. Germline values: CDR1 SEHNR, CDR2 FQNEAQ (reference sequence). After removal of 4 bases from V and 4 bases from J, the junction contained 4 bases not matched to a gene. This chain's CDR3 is CASSSPAGYNEQFF. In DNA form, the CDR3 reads TGTGCCAGCAGCTCCCCAGCGGGGTACAATGAGCAGTTCTTC.

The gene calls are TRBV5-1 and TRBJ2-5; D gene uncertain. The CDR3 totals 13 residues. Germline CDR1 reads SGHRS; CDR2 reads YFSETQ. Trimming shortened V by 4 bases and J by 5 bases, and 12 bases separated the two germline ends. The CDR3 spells CASSPPTRETQYF. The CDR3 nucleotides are TGCGCCAGCAGCCCACCAACTCGCGAGACCCAGTACTTC.

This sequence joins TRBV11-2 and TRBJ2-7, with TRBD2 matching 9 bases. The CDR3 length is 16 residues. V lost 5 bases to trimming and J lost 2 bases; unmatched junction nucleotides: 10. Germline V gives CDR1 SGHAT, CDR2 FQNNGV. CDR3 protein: CASSRPTGGGAYEQYF. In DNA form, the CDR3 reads TGTGCCAGCAGCCGTCCCACGGGCGGGGGGGCCTACGAGCAGTACTTC.

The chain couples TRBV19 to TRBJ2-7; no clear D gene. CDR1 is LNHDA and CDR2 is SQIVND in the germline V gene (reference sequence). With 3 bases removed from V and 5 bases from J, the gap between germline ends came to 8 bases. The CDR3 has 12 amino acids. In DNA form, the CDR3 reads TGTGCCAGTAGTATGGGATTTAACGAGCAGTACTTC. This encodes CASSMGFNEQYF.

The CDR3, as DNA: TGTGCCAGCAGCTTAGCGCCTTGGACAAAACTCTCCTACGAGCAGTACTTC. It is translated as CASSLAPWTKLSYEQYF. The chain joins TRBV7-8 to TRBJ2-7; D perhaps matches TRBD1 (5 bases). Germline V gene lookup returns CDR1 SGHVS and CDR2 FQNEAQ. The V end was cut by 0 bases, the J end by 0 bases, with 15 bases between. The length of the CDR3 is 17 residues.

Written as DNA, the CDR3 is TGTGCCAGCAGTCCCCTTGGGGGTTGGTCCTACAATGAGCAGTTCTTC. Translated: CASSPLGGWSYNEQFF. V gene TRBV27 combines with J gene TRBJ2-1; D might be TRBD1 or TRBD2, each matching 5 bases. This CDR3 is built from 16 residues. Germline-derived CDR1 and CDR2 are MNHEY and SMNVEV (reference sequence). Trimming removed 5 bases at V and 1 base at J, with 15 bases between.